The 8 T cell receptor beta chains in this list originate from one sample, sequenced in a study of cytomegalovirus exposure and HLA in healthy donors. Libraries were prepared by immunoSEQ multiplex PCR; TCRdb keeps only in-frame clonotypes and omits some of them. Of under 400,000 clones listed, 86% are singletons. The material sequenced was PBMCs. These TCRs come from a young woman in good health and CMV-seronegative.

The chain is built from TRBV9 and TRBJ2-1; D remains ambiguous. Germline V CDR1 and CDR2: SGDLS, YYNGEE. Trimming pared 0 bases from V and 6 bases from J, leaving 7 bases between. The CDR3 extends over 13 amino acids. CDR3 nucleotides: TGTGCCAGCAGCGTAGTTCCAGGCAATGAGCAGTTCTTC. Translating it yields CASSVVPGNEQFF.

The chain combines TRBV29-1 with TRBJ1-1; D possibly corresponds to TRBD1 (5 bases). The germline V gene has CDR1 SQVTM and CDR2 ANQGSEA. V was clipped by 6 bases and J by 14 bases, with 19 bases between them. The CDR3 contains 11 residues. For the CDR3, the DNA is TGCAGCGTCCGGAGGGACGGGTCGTGGTTCTTT. The encoded protein is CSVRRDGSWFF.

This clone was seen a few times. V gene TRBV19 combines with J gene TRBJ1-1; unclear D gene. Per the germline V gene, CDR1 is LNHDA and CDR2 is SQIVND (reference sequence). V was trimmed by 6 bases and J by 7 bases, leaving 9 bases between them. The CDR3 extends over 11 amino acids. CDR3 sequence reads: CASRMEGEAFF. CDR3 DNA: TGTGCCAGTAGGATGGAGGGTGAAGCTTTCTTT.

This chain connects TRBV15 to TRBJ2-3, with a tentative D call TRBD2 (5 bases). V was trimmed by 2 bases and J by 0 bases, leaving 15 bases between them. The CDR3 extends over 17 amino acids. Germline assignment: CDR1 LNHNV and CDR2 YYDKDF (reference sequence). CDR3 loop: CATSRNPLATSTDTQYF. The CDR3 DNA is TGTGCCACCAGCAGAAACCCTTTAGCGACTAGCACAGATACGCAGTATTTT.

The chain recombines TRBV30 with TRBJ2-1; no clear D gene. The CDR3 sequence is 15 residues long. V was pared by 2 bases and J by 0 bases, with 11 bases between. Looked up from germline, CDR1 is GTSNPN and CDR2 is SVGIG (reference sequence). CDR3 residues: CAWSFDRVSYNEQFF. The CDR3, as DNA: TGTGCCTGGAGTTTCGACCGGGTCTCCTACAATGAGCAGTTCTTC.

The chain recombines TRBV5-1 with TRBJ1-6, with a tentative D call TRBD1 (5 bases). The germline V and J ends were trimmed by 0 bases and 9 bases, with 10 bases remaining between them. This CDR3 region has 14 residues. CDR1 and CDR2 (germline): SGHRS, YFSETQ. CDR3 sequence reads: CASSLAGYGSPLHF. The CDR3 DNA follows: TGCGCCAGCAGCTTGGCAGGGTACGGTTCACCCCTCCACTTT.

This clone was counted a few times. The chain recombines TRBV27 with TRBJ2-7; D gene unclear. Between the trimmed V and J ends, which lost 6 bases and 7 bases, there was a span of 16 bases. In germline, CDR1 is MNHEY, CDR2 SMNVEV (reference sequence). The CDR3 totals 13 residues. The CDR3 bases are TGTGCCAGCAGCCCGAGGCTAGGTGGGGAGCAGTACTTC. This gives the protein CASSPRLGGEQYF.

The chain employs TRBV14 and TRBJ2-1; 7 bases agree with TRBD2. The CDR3 runs to 15 residues. Trimming cost V 5 bases and J 4 bases; bases outside gene matches: 8. Germline CDR1 SGHDN, CDR2 FVKESK. In DNA form, the CDR3 reads TGTGCCAGCAGCGCTGATAGCGGGTTATACAATGAGCAGTTCTTC. Residues: CASSADSGLYNEQFF.